This TCR beta chain was observed in a study of response to subunit inactivated influenza vaccine. TCRdb recomputed calls from the RT-PCR reads with MiXCR, one row per CDR3 protein. This sample carries hundreds of thousands of distinct CDR3 sequences, 15% to 18% of them seen once, and the ten largest clones take 11%. This clonotype was seen more than once but under ten times. Antigen unknown. General study points: Authors proposed each seasonal influenza vaccination draws in few new T cells.

There are 17 residues in the CDR3. Germline-derived CDR1 and CDR2 are LGHNA and YNFKEQ. V was clipped by 0 bases and J by 0 bases, with 12 bases between them. The rearrangement links TRBV4-2 to TRBJ2-1; D is undetermined. Sequences were derived from PBMCs from blood, sampled 12 days after vaccination. This clonotype originated in a man aged 45-65 years who received an inactivated influenza vaccine. CDR3 sequence reads: CASSQEAGPSSYNEQFF. For the CDR3, the DNA is TGTGCCAGCAGCCAAGAGGCCGGGCCAAGCTCCTACAATGAGCAGTTCTTC.